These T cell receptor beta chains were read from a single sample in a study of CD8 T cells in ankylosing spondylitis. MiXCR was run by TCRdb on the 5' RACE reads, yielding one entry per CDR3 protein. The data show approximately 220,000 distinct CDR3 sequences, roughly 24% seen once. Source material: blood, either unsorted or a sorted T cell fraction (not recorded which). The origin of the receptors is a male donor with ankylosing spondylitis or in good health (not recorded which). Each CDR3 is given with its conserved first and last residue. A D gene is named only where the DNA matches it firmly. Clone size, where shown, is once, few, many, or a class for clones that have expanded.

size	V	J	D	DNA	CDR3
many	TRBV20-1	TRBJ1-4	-	TGCAGTGCTAGGTTTGACCCCCACTCTGCAACTAATGAAAAACTGTTTTTT	CSARFDPHSATNEKLFF
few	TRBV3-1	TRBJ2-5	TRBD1	TGTGCCAGCAGCCCCATCGACAGGGGCCAAGAGACCCAGTACTTC	CASSPIDRGQETQYF
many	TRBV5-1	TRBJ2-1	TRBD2	TGCGCCAGCAGCTTGGGGCAACTAGCGGGAGTTATTAACAATGAGCAGTTCTTC	CASSLGQLAGVINNEQFF
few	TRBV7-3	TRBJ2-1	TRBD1	TGTGCCAGCAGCTTCGACAGGGGAGGCAATGAGCAGTTCTTC	CASSFDRGGNEQFF
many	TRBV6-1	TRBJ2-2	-	TGTGCCACCAGCGTGGGTCACGCGAACACCGGGGAGCTGTTTTTT	CATSVGHANTGELFF
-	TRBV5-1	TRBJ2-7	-	TGCGCCAGCAGCTTGGCCGAAAGCGCCGAGCAGTACTTC	CASSLAESAEQYF
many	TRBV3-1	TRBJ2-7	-	TGTGCCAGCAGCCAACAGGCCTCCTACGAGCAGTACTTC	CASSQQASYEQYF
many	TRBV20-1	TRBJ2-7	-	TGCAGTGCTAGAGATGTTCTAGCCAGCGAGCAGTACTTC	CSARDVLASEQYF
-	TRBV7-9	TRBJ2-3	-	TGTGCCAGCAGCTTAATACTCGGCACAGATACGCAGTATTTT	CASSLILGTDTQYF
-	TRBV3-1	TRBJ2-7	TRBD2	TGTGCCAGCTCCAAAGAGGTCCCTGGACTAGCCCTCCGGTACGAGCAGTACTTC	CASSKEVPGLALRYEQYF
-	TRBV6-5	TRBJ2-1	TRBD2	TGTGCCAGCAGTTACCGGTTAGCGGGAGGCGTCCATGAGCAGTTCTTC	CASSYRLAGGVHEQFF
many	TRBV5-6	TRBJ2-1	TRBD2	TGTGCCAGCAGCTTGGTCCTAGCGGGAGATTACAATGAGCAGTTCTTC	CASSLVLAGDYNEQFF
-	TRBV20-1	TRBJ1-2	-	TGCAGTGCTAGTAGGGGGACTGATTATGGCTACACCTTC	CSASRGTDYGYTF
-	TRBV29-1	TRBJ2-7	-	TGCAGCGTTCAGCGGGCCAGGGAGCAGTACTTC	CSVQRAREQYF
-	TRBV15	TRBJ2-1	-	TGTGCCACCAGCAGGACCTTCAATGAGCAGTTCTTC	CATSRTFNEQFF
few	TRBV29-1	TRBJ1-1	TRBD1	TGCAGCGTTGGGACAGGGGGTATGAACACTGAAGCTTTCTTT	CSVGTGGMNTEAFF
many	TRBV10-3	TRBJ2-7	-	TGTGCCATCAGAGACACCCCCGGGACGGGAAGCTCCTACGAGCAGTACTTC	CAIRDTPGTGSSYEQYF
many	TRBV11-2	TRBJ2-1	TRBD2	TGTGCCAGCAGCCAGCAGGGGGGTAGCGGGAGAGCCTCCTACAATGAGCAGTTCTTC	CASSQQGGSGRASYNEQFF
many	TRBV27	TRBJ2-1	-	TGTGCCAGCAGTTTGGAGGGCCCAGCCTACAATGAGCAGTTCTTC	CASSLEGPAYNEQFF
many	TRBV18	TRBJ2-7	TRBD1	TGTGCCAGCTCCCGGGACAGGGTCTACGAGCAGTACTTC	CASSRDRVYEQYF
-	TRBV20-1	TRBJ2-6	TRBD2	TGCAGTGCTAGAGGTGTTAGCGGGAGCTCTGGGACCAACGTCCTGACTTTC	CSARGVSGSSGTNVLTF
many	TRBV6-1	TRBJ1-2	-	TGTGCCAGCAGTGAAGCGAAAGGAGCCTATGGCTACACCTTC	CASSEAKGAYGYTF
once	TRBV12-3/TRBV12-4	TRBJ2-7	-	TGTGCCAGCAGTTTGTTGGGCGGCGGGTTCGCGCAGTACTTC	CASSLLGGGFAQYF
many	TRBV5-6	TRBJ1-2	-	TGTGCCAGCAGCTTAGCCGGGACTTTAAACTATGGCTACACCTTC	CASSLAGTLNYGYTF